A single sample gave rise to the 27 T cell receptor beta chains below, sequenced in a study of T-cell reconstitution after alpha-beta-depleted transplantation in children (TCRdb year 2016). Library construction relied on PCR. Sequenced using an Illumina HiSeq 2500. To normalize quantification of the TCRbeta repertoire, the TCR libraries were built with molecular barcoding that relied on unique molecular identifiers. TCRdb trimmed the raw reads at Q25, called clones with MiXCR and kept productive beta chains. Each CDR3 protein appears once, grouped with its most common genes and DNA. The sample table holds 610,000 or so distinct CDR3 sequences, of which 25% to 30% were seen once. Of the sample, 35% to 40% is held by the ten largest clones. What the treatment or condition label conveys for this sample: allogeneic hematopoietic cell transplantation with graft depleted of TCRalphabeta T cells and CD19 B cells.

The sample was PBMCs, taken before TCRalphabeta/CD19-depleted stem cell transplant. The receptors originated from a boy under three years old with Wiskott-Aldrich syndrome, due to receive a stem cell transplant.

J is TRBJ2-1 and V is TRBV5-1; no clear D gene. Trimming cost V 4 bases and J 2 bases, with 13 bases left between them. The germline V gene has CDR1 SGHRS and CDR2 YFSETQ. There are 15 residues in the CDR3. The CDR3 reads CASSRFEDPYNEQFF. CDR3 nucleotide sequence: TGCGCCAGCAGCCGATTTGAGGATCCCTACAATGAGCAGTTCTTC. Full variable domain (rest looked up from reference TRBV5-1 and TRBJ2-1): KAGVTQTPRYLIKTRGQQVTLSCSPISGHRSVSWYQQTPGQGLQFLFEYFSETQRNKGNFPGRFSGRQFSNSRSEMNVSTLELGDSALYLCASSRFEDPYNEQFFGPGTRLTVL.

The chain has TRBV19 and TRBJ2-6, with D unresolved. CDR1 and CDR2 from the germline V gene are LNHDA and SQIVND (reference sequence). The V gene lost 3 bases and the J gene lost 0 bases, with 9 bases spanning the gap. The CDR3 is 16 amino acids. CDR3 sequence (DNA): TGTGCCAGTAGTATTGCCAGGACCTCTGGGGCCAACGTCCTGACTTTC. Its protein product is CASSIARTSGANVLTF.

This rearrangement joins TRBV10-3 to TRBJ2-7, with unresolved D. The CDR3 runs 16 residues. Per germline, CDR1 ENHRY and CDR2 SYGVKD. V was cut by 6 bases and J by 2 bases, with 20 bases left in between. The CDR3 spells CAIRKTMTPGAYEQYF. In nucleotides, the CDR3 is TGTGCCATCAGGAAGACGATGACTCCAGGAGCCTACGAGCAGTACTTC.

This clonotype has just a few counts. The chain is built from TRBV9 and TRBJ2-2; D unclear. The CDR3 runs to 15 residues. V shed 0 bases and J shed 4 bases, with 10 bases lying between them. Germline CDR1 SGDLS, CDR2 YYNGEE. CDR3 DNA sequence: TGTGCCAGCAGCGTAGTGCCTAGAATCACCGGGGAGCTGTTTTTT. Amino acid sequence: CASSVVPRITGELFF.

The chain employs TRBV12-3 or TRBV12-4 and TRBJ2-5, with TRBD2 as a possible D gene (5 bases). The CDR3 extends over 15 amino acids. The V end lost 6 bases, the J end lost 2 bases, and 16 bases lay between the germline ends. CDR3 in amino acids: CASSPLEEEQETQYF. CDR3 DNA: TGTGCCAGCAGCCCACTAGAGGAGGAACAAGAGACCCAGTACTTC.

This clonotype was seen many times. This chain connects TRBV12-3 or TRBV12-4 to TRBJ2-1; 7 nucleotides agree with TRBD1. The V and J ends lost 4 bases and 4 bases, in that order; junction bases with no gene match: 7. The CDR3 loop spans 15 amino acids. The CDR3 sequence is CASSSRDRKYNEQFF. The CDR3 DNA reads TGTGCCAGCAGTTCCCGGGACAGAAAGTACAATGAGCAGTTCTTC.

The chain is built from TRBV27 and TRBJ2-3; D not certain. CDR3 length equals 14 residues. Per germline, CDR1 MNHEY and CDR2 SMNVEV (reference sequence). V was trimmed by 2 bases and J by 7 bases, leaving 13 bases between them. The DNA for the CDR3 is TGTGCCAGCAGTTTAAGGGCGACCTCCCATACGCAGTATTTT. It translates to CASSLRATSHTQYF.

V usage is TRBV2 and J usage is TRBJ1-5; a possible D gene is TRBD1 (5 bases). The CDR3 covers 14 residues. V was pared by 7 bases and J by 6 bases, with 16 bases between. From germline, CDR1 is SNHLY and CDR2 FYNNEI. CDR3 bases: TGTGCCAGCACCAAAAATGGGGGTACTCAGCCCCAGCATTTT. Protein sequence: CASTKNGGTQPQHF.

The chain joins TRBV5-6 to TRBJ2-5; maybe TRBD1 (6 bases). Germline V lookup: CDR1 SGHDT, CDR2 YYEEEE. V was trimmed by 4 bases and J by 1 base, leaving 14 bases between them. This CDR3 has 15 residues. CDR3 residues: CASSLPGQSQETQYF. In DNA, the CDR3 is TGTGCCAGCAGCCTTCCCGGACAGTCCCAAGAGACCCAGTACTTC.

V is TRBV20-1 and J is TRBJ1-1, with no clear D. The CDR3 runs 13 residues. V was trimmed by 0 bases and J by 0 bases, leaving 5 bases between them. Germline CDR1 reads DFQATT; CDR2 reads SNEGSKA (reference sequence). The CDR3 loop reads CSARDPLNTEAFF. CDR3 sequence (DNA): TGCAGTGCTAGAGATCCGCTGAACACTGAAGCTTTCTTT.

The chain links TRBV5-1 to TRBJ1-4, with 7 nucleotides matching TRBD1. Per the germline V gene, CDR1 is SGHRS and CDR2 is YFSETQ. The CDR3 consists of 15 residues. Trimming at V came to 0 bases and at J to 5 bases, leaving 4 bases not matched to a gene. The CDR3 spells CASSLETGLNEKLFF. The CDR3 nucleotides read TGCGCCAGCAGCTTGGAGACAGGGTTAAATGAAAAACTGTTTTTT.

The genes are TRBV2 and TRBJ2-2; tentatively, D is TRBD2 (6 bases). The V end was cut by 3 bases, the J end by 6 bases, with 11 bases between. Germline V gives CDR1 SNHLY, CDR2 FYNNEI. The CDR3 contains 14 residues. CDR3 coding DNA: TGTGCCAGCAGTGATAAGGGACTTCCCGGGGAGCTGTTTTTT. Translated: CASSDKGLPGELFF.

This clonotype was seen only a few times. The V and J genes are TRBV20-1 and TRBJ2-2; 9 bases map to TRBD2. Germline V lookup: CDR1 DFQATT, CDR2 SNEGSKA (reference sequence). The CDR3 runs to 16 residues. The V and J ends lost 1 base and 3 bases, in that order; junction bases with no gene match: 6. In DNA, the CDR3 is TGCAGTGCTAGAGGGAGGGTAGCGGGAGACACCGGGGAGCTGTTTTTT. It translates to CSARGRVAGDTGELFF.

Only a few counts were recorded for this clonotype. This sequence joins TRBV6-1 and TRBJ1-2, with TRBD1 identical over 9 bases. The CDR3 is made up of 14 amino acids. CDR1 is MNHNS, CDR2 SASEGT, per germline. V lost 2 bases to trimming and J lost 4 bases; unmatched junction nucleotides: 2. In DNA, the CDR3 is TGTGCCAGCAGTGAAAAACAGGGGGCCTATGGCTACACCTTC. It codes for CASSEKQGAYGYTF.

The chain is built from TRBV20-1 and TRBJ2-5; TRBD2 aligns across 9 bases. The V and J ends lost 8 bases and 7 bases, in that order; junction bases with no gene match: 5. CDR1 and CDR2 (germline): DFQATT, SNEGSKA (reference sequence). The CDR3 loop spans 11 amino acids. The CDR3 spells CSLAGVLTQYF. CDR3 DNA sequence: TGCAGTTTAGCGGGAGTTTTGACCCAGTACTTC.

This clonotype was detected only a few times. The V gene is TRBV4-2, the J gene TRBJ2-4, with 15 positions matching TRBD2. The CDR3 is 19 amino acids. V trimming: 0 bases; J trimming: 3 bases; junction bases outside the gene matches: 6. Germline-derived CDR1 and CDR2 are LGHNA and YNFKEQ. In nucleotides, the CDR3 is TGTGCCAGCAGCCAAGAAGGACTAGCGGGAGGGCCGGTCAAAAACATTCAGTACTTC. Translation gives CASSQEGLAGGPVKNIQYF.

The chain joins TRBV27 to TRBJ2-3; 10 bases align to TRBD1. Germline V gene sequence: CDR1 MNHEY, CDR2 SMNVEV (reference sequence). V gave up 8 bases and J gave up 3 bases; unmatched junction bases: 11. The CDR3 covers 16 residues. CDR3 amino acids: CASSADRGGRTDTQYF. The DNA of the CDR3 is TGTGCCAGCTCCGCGGACAGGGGGGGGAGGACAGATACGCAGTATTTT.

The chain carries TRBV5-1 and TRBJ2-1, with D unclear. Germline V lookup: CDR1 SGHRS, CDR2 YFSETQ. V lost 1 base and J lost 3, with 8 bases in between. This CDR3 contains 14 residues. The CDR3 sequence is CASSLQGYYNEQFF. The CDR3 nucleotides read TGCGCCAGCAGCTTGCAAGGGTACTACAATGAGCAGTTCTTC. Full variable domain (rest looked up from reference TRBV5-1 and TRBJ2-1): KAGVTQTPRYLIKTRGQQVTLSCSPISGHRSVSWYQQTPGQGLQFLFEYFSETQRNKGNFPGRFSGRQFSNSRSEMNVSTLELGDSALYLCASSLQGYYNEQFFGPGTRLTVL.

This clonotype was picked up a small number of times. The CDR3 DNA reads as TGTGCCAGCAGTTTCAAACCGGGACTCTCCTACGAGCAGTACTTC. Protein sequence: CASSFKPGLSYEQYF. The chain employs TRBV7-8 and TRBJ2-7; D is possibly TRBD2 (6 bases). Germline values: CDR1 SGHVS, CDR2 FQNEAQ. The CDR3 is made up of 15 amino acids. Trimming left V 6 bases short and J 0 bases short, with 15 bases between.

The chain links TRBV20-1 to TRBJ1-3; 8 positions match TRBD1. Unmatched junction bases numbered 6, after V lost 7 bases and J lost 4 bases. This CDR3 is built from 13 residues. Germline V gene data show CDR1 as DFQATT and CDR2 as SNEGSKA (reference sequence). The CDR3 region is CSGLQGGGNTIYF. The CDR3 nucleotides are TGCAGTGGCCTACAGGGGGGAGGAAACACCATATATTTT.

This chain joins TRBV20-1 and TRBJ2-1; D possibly corresponds to TRBD1 (5 bases). This CDR3 is 14 amino acids long. Trimming took 3 bases from V and 5 from J, leaving 14 bases between them. Per germline, CDR1 DFQATT and CDR2 SNEGSKA (reference sequence). The CDR3 loop reads CSAREWGPNNEQFF. CDR3 DNA sequence: TGCAGTGCTAGGGAGTGGGGCCCCAACAATGAGCAGTTCTTC.

This clonotype was counted once. This chain joins TRBV5-8 and TRBJ1-1; D is unclear. V lost 3 bases and J 0 bases, leaving 9 bases between the germline ends. Germline loops: CDR1 SGHTS, CDR2 YDEGEE. The length of the CDR3 is 14 residues. For the CDR3, the DNA is TGTGCCAGCAGCTCTTGGACGCTGAACACTGAAGCTTTCTTT. Translating it yields CASSSWTLNTEAFF. Using reference TRBV5-8 and TRBJ1-1 for the parts outside the CDR3, the full variable domain is EAGVTQSPTHLIKTRGQQATLRCSPISGHTSVYWYQQALGLGLQFLLWYDEGEERNRGNFPPRFSGRQFPNYSSELNVNALELEDSALYLCASSSWTLNTEAFFGQGTRLTVV.

The chain couples TRBV27 to TRBJ1-1, with D possibly matching TRBD1 (5 bases). V dropped 0 bases and J dropped 5 bases, with 13 bases sitting between them. The V gene's germline CDR1 is MNHEY and CDR2 SMNVEV (reference sequence). The CDR3 spans 15 residues. CDR3 DNA: TGTGCCAGCAGTTTATCAAGGGGTGGGGGTACTGAAGCTTTCTTT. Protein product: CASSLSRGGGTEAFF.

This clonotype was counted between two and nine times. This chain connects TRBV4-1 to TRBJ2-7, with 7 nucleotides matching TRBD1. This CDR3 spans 15 amino acids. The germline CDR1 and CDR2 sequences are MGHRA and YSYEKL. J gave up 1 base and V 1 base, and 4 bases lay outside the gene matches. Here the CDR3 reads CASSQGGQASYEQYF. For the CDR3, the DNA is TGCGCCAGCAGCCAAGGTGGACAGGCTTCCTACGAGCAGTACTTC.

The chain couples TRBV7-2 to TRBJ2-1; no definite D call. The length of the CDR3 is 16 residues. Germline CDR1 reads SGHTA; CDR2 reads FQGNSA. The V and J ends lost 4 bases and 0 bases respectively, with 13 bases between them. The CDR3 loop is CASSSFTGSSYNEQFF. The CDR3 region has the DNA TGTGCCAGCAGCTCATTTACTGGTAGCTCCTACAATGAGCAGTTCTTC.

This clonotype was detected many times. The rearrangement uses TRBV5-1 and TRBJ2-1, with D unresolved. V was shortened by 4 bases and J by 7 bases, with 21 bases between the two germline ends. The CDR3 totals 16 residues. Germline CDR1 SGHRS, CDR2 YFSETQ. The CDR3 loop reads CASSPGWSGLGNEQFF. The DNA of the CDR3 is TGCGCCAGCAGCCCGGGTTGGTCCGGCCTAGGGAATGAGCAGTTCTTC.

The chain employs TRBV5-1 and TRBJ2-2; 12 bases match TRBD2. V lost 8 bases and J lost 6; bases outside the gene matches: 8. The CDR3 contains 15 residues. Germline lookup yields CDR1 SGHRS and CDR2 YFSETQ. The CDR3 spells CASRPSGRAAGELFF. In DNA, the CDR3 is TGCGCCAGTCGACCTAGCGGGAGGGCAGCCGGGGAGCTGTTTTTT.